This T cell receptor beta chain was sequenced in a study of T cell responses to AZD1222 COVID-19 vaccine. Looking at the study overall: The study pooled second doses at about 4 or about 12 weeks. Regarding the study as a whole: Clonal diversity may have been underestimated in mostly white British donors. Reportedly, close to half of spike-specific TCRs are directed against unmutated variant regions. CD4 TCRs covered the whole spike, strongest at regions 160-218 and 743-854.

V lost 0 bases and J lost 8, with 11 bases in between. The germline gives CDR1 SGHNT, CDR2 YYREEE (reference sequence). The CDR3 has 14 amino acids. As to this clone: Its antigen is not known.

Repertoires were generated with immunoSEQ multiplex PCR, while TCRdb's copy carries only in-frame clones and drops some. The table records 150,000 to 160,000 clones, about nine tenths of them present only once. V usage is TRBV5-4 and J usage is TRBJ1-4, with a possible D match to TRBD1 (5 bases). This receptor was taken from an adult in good health. Sample: peripheral blood, taken on day 0 of AZD1222 vaccination. CDR3 in amino acids: CASSLGGGREKLFF. Here the CDR3 DNA reads TGTGCCAGCAGCTTGGGTGGGGGACGGGAAAAACTGTTTTTT.